The 9 T cell receptor beta chains below come from one sample, sequenced in a study of OX40 agonist ivuxolimab in advanced cancers. Assay: immunoSEQ multiplex PCR; the TCRdb copy retains only in-frame clones and omits some. The top ten hold roughly 2.5% of the sample, which has tens of thousands of clones, around 80% seen once. The material sequenced was CD4+ or CD8+ T cells sorted from blood, taken in a trial of the OX40 agonist ivuxolimab. These TCRs come from an adult with an advanced solid tumor such as melanoma, head and neck, liver or kidney cancer.

This chain links TRBV9 with TRBJ2-1; D is perhaps TRBD1 (5 bases). The CDR3 runs to 13 residues. The germline V and J ends were trimmed by 7 bases and 7 bases, with 15 bases remaining between them. Per germline, CDR1 SGDLS and CDR2 YYNGEE. This CDR3 reads CASAGSKGNEQFF. CDR3 sequence (DNA): TGTGCCAGCGCAGGGTCTAAAGGGAATGAGCAGTTCTTC. The full variable domain, with the rest looked up from reference TRBV9 and TRBJ2-1, is DSGVTQTPKHLITATGQRVTLRCSPRSGDLSVYWYQQSLDQGLQFLIQYYNGEERAKGNILERFSAQQFPDLHSELNLSSLELGDSALYFCASAGSKGNEQFFGPGTRLTVL.

V is TRBV5-4 and J is TRBJ2-7; 10 nucleotides agree with TRBD1. V lost 4 bases and J lost 7; bases outside the gene matches: 5. CDR1 is SGHNT, CDR2 YYREEE, per germline (reference sequence). The CDR3 has 13 amino acids. CDR3 in amino acids: CASSRGQGWEQYF. Written as DNA, the CDR3 is TGTGCCAGCAGCCGGGGACAGGGGTGGGAGCAGTACTTC.

This rearrangement joins TRBV29-1 to TRBJ2-3; D is ambiguous. The CDR3 is made up of 13 amino acids. Germline-derived CDR1 and CDR2 are SQVTM and ANQGSEA. Between the trimmed V and J ends, which lost 4 bases and 1 base, there was a span of 9 bases. CDR3 region: CSVVFGGTDTQYF. CDR3 nucleotide sequence: TGCAGCGTTGTTTTTGGGGGCACAGATACGCAGTATTTT.

This clone was counted only a few times. CDR3 bases: TGTGCCAGCAGCTTAGGGTGGCAGGGAGAAAAACTGTTTTTT. It yields the protein CASSLGWQGEKLFF. This chain links TRBV11-2 with TRBJ1-4, with D tentatively TRBD1 (5 bases). The CDR3 spans 14 residues. V was clipped by 1 base and J by 8 bases, with 11 bases between them. Germline V gene sequence: CDR1 SGHAT, CDR2 FQNNGV.

The gene calls are TRBV5-1 and TRBJ1-2, with a tentative D call TRBD1 (6 bases). Germline V gene data show CDR1 as SGHRS and CDR2 as YFSETQ. V was cut by 6 bases and J by 5 bases, with 17 bases left in between. CDR3 size: 14 residues. Written as DNA, the CDR3 is TGCGCCAGCAACATCCCAGGGGAAGGGTATGGCTACACCTTC. This codes for CASNIPGEGYGYTF. The complete variable domain, with remaining parts taken from reference TRBV5-1 and TRBJ1-2, reads KAGVTQTPRYLIKTRGQQVTLSCSPISGHRSVSWYQQTPGQGLQFLFEYFSETQRNKGNFPGRFSGRQFSNSRSEMNVSTLELGDSALYLCASNIPGEGYGYTFGSGTRLTVV.

The chain has TRBV7-2 and TRBJ1-2; 9 bases agree with TRBD1. The CDR3 is made up of 15 amino acids. The junction had 7 bases not matched to a gene; V was cut back by 4 bases and J by 4 bases. The germline CDR1 and CDR2 sequences are SGHTA and FQGNSA. CDR3 in amino acids: CASSSIGGQGYGYTF. The CDR3 region has the DNA TGTGCCAGCAGCTCCATCGGGGGACAGGGCTATGGCTACACCTTC.

The chain uses TRBV5-4 and TRBJ2-1; D possibly corresponds to TRBD2 (5 bases). The CDR3 covers 15 residues. Germline loops: CDR1 SGHNT, CDR2 YYREEE (reference sequence). Trimming shortened V by 0 bases and J by 5 bases, and 12 bases separated the two germline ends. CDR3 residues: CASSLGPRRDNEQFF. CDR3 nucleotide sequence: TGTGCCAGCAGCTTGGGTCCCAGGCGGGACAATGAGCAGTTCTTC.

The rearrangement joins TRBV7-6 to TRBJ2-5, with 7 bases identical to TRBD2. Trimming cost V 6 bases and J 3 bases; bases outside gene matches: 4. Germline V gene lookup returns CDR1 SGHVS and CDR2 FNYEAQ. This CDR3 is 13 amino acids long. The CDR3 loop reads CASSPGLEETQYF. The CDR3 nucleotides read TGTGCCAGCAGTCCAGGACTAGAAGAGACCCAGTACTTC.

V and J are TRBV7-2 and TRBJ2-7; TRBD1 matches 10 bases. Germline-derived CDR1 and CDR2 are SGHTA and FQGNSA. Trimming cost V 3 bases and J 3 bases; bases outside gene matches: 5. The CDR3 sequence is 15 residues long. DNA for the CDR3: TGTGCCAGCAGCTTCTCCCGGGACAGGGGCTACGAGCAGTACTTC. Protein sequence: CASSFSRDRGYEQYF.